Listed below are T cell receptor beta chains from one sample, sequenced in a study of blood T cell repertoires in COVID-19. Clones were read by immunoSEQ multiplex PCR, and TCRdb kept only the in-frame ones, dropping some. The sample lists roughly 230,000 clones; about four fifths were seen once. The material sequenced was PBMCs or T cells enriched from blood (not recorded which). The receptors were gathered from a man aged 50 or older who had recovered from COVID-19. CDR3s include the opening cysteine and the closing phenylalanine or tryptophan. The D gene is left open where the match is weak. The listing skips clone size in some rows; elsewhere it reads once, few, many or a size class.

- TRBJ1-6 17 - TRBV6-2/TRBV6-3 CASSYQEGSSYNSPLHF TGTGCCAGCAGTTACCAGGAGGGGAGCTCCTATAATTCACCCCTCCACTTT
few TRBJ1-6 16 TRBD1 TRBV5-1 CASSLGAGGSFSPLHF TGCGCCAGCAGCTTGGGGGCAGGGGGCTCGTTTTCACCCCTCCACTTT
- TRBJ1-1 12 - TRBV7-8 CASSITVNEAFF TGTGCCAGCAGCATAACAGTCAATGAAGCTTTCTTT
- TRBJ2-7 16 - TRBV21-1 CASSLLLTGDIYEQYF TGTGCCAGCAGCCTATTACTGACAGGGGATATCTACGAGCAGTACTTC
- TRBJ1-3 14 TRBD1 TRBV27 CASNYTGAGNTIYF TGTGCCAGCAACTATACAGGGGCTGGAAACACCATATATTTT
- TRBJ1-2 14 - TRBV7-9 CATPRDLSPYGYTF TGTGCCACCCCGAGGGATTTATCCCCCTATGGCTACACCTTC
- TRBJ1-2 12 TRBD1 TRBV6-5 CASSTGDYGYTF TGTGCCAGCAGTACAGGGGACTATGGCTACACCTTC
- TRBJ1-1 13 - TRBV19 CASSRQEYTEAFF TGTGCCAGTAGCAGACAGGAATACACTGAAGCTTTCTTT
- TRBJ2-5 15 TRBD2 TRBV18 CASSPLREGQKTQYF TGTGCCAGCTCACCGCTGCGGGAGGGCCAGAAGACCCAGTACTTC
- TRBJ2-7 13 - TRBV18 CASSPPNTYEQYF TGTGCCAGCTCACCCCCGAACACCTACGAGCAGTACTTC
- TRBJ2-7 15 TRBD2 TRBV27 CASSPRRLADYEQYF TGTGCCAGCAGCCCCCGCCGACTAGCGGACTACGAGCAGTACTTC
- TRBJ2-4 13 - TRBV10-3 CAISADSKNIQYF TGTGCCATCAGTGCGGACAGTAAAAACATTCAGTACTTC
- TRBJ2-7 14 TRBD1 TRBV7-2 CASSFDRGIYEQYF TGTGCCAGCAGCTTTGACAGGGGGATCTACGAGCAGTACTTC
- TRBJ1-6 16 TRBD1 TRBV6-5 CASSYSGQGNNSPLHF TGTGCCAGCAGTTACTCGGGACAGGGAAATAATTCACCCCTCCACTTT
- TRBJ2-2 12 - TRBV29-1 CSVGQFAGELFF TGCAGCGTTGGACAGTTCGCCGGGGAGCTGTTTTTT
- TRBJ1-1 15 - TRBV18 CASSPWTREETEAFF TGTGCCAGCTCACCTTGGACTAGGGAGGAGACTGAAGCTTTCTTT
many TRBJ1-5 14 TRBD1 TRBV10-3 CAIRAGQADQPQHF TGTGCCATCAGAGCGGGACAGGCAGATCAGCCCCAGCATTTT
- TRBJ2-1 16 - TRBV7-9 CASSLISGHQVNEQFF TGTGCCAGCAGCTTAATTTCTGGGCACCAAGTGAATGAGCAGTTCTTC
many TRBJ1-4 13 TRBD1 TRBV20-1 CSARGQGVFELFF TGCAGTGCTCGTGGGCAGGGGGTTTTCGAGCTGTTTTTT
- TRBJ1-2 14 - TRBV7-9 CASSLVRAGYGYTF TGTGCCAGCAGCTTAGTCCGCGCCGGCTATGGCTACACCTTC
- TRBJ2-7 15 TRBD2 TRBV10-2 CASRAGGLAGYEQYF TGCGCCAGCAGGGCCGGAGGACTAGCGGGATACGAGCAGTACTTC
- TRBJ2-2 19 TRBD2 TRBV9 CASSVTGTSGRGNTGELFF TGTGCCAGCAGCGTTACCGGGACTAGCGGGAGAGGAAACACCGGGGAGCTGTTTTTT
- TRBJ2-3 14 - TRBV7-9 CASSLSSFADTQYF TGTGCCAGCAGCTTATCTAGTTTCGCAGATACGCAGTATTTT
- TRBJ1-3 15 TRBD1 TRBV7-9 CASSATTGAGNTIYF TGTGCCAGCAGCGCAACCACAGGGGCTGGAAACACCATATATTTT
- TRBJ1-5 14 - TRBV2 CARGTRGNNQPQHF TGTGCCAGGGGGACAAGGGGTAACAATCAGCCCCAGCATTTT
- TRBJ1-2 14 - TRBV7-2 CASSLDSAGVGYTF TGTGCCAGCAGCTTAGATTCCGCCGGAGTCGGCTACACCTTC
once TRBJ1-1 15 - TRBV5-4 CASSKDSSMNTEAFF TGTGCCAGCAGCAAGGACAGCAGTATGAACACTGAAGCTTTCTTT
- TRBJ2-4 13 - TRBV30 CARGSAAKNIQYF TGTGCCCGAGGGAGTGCGGCCAAAAACATTCAGTACTTC
- TRBJ1-1 13 - TRBV12-3/TRBV12-4 CASSTRWSTEAFF TGTGCCAGCAGTACCCGGTGGAGCACTGAAGCTTTCTTT
- TRBJ2-7 18 TRBD2 TRBV9 CASSVAALQGLAGNEQYF TGTGCCAGCAGCGTAGCCGCCCTCCAAGGACTAGCGGGAAATGAGCAGTACTTC
- TRBJ2-7 15 TRBD1 TRBV9 CASSNRQGGPYEQYF TGTGCCAGCAGCAATAGACAGGGCGGGCCCTACGAGCAGTACTTC
- TRBJ2-1 15 TRBD2 TRBV5-1 CASSFQGRGGNEQFF TGCGCCAGCAGCTTCCAGGGGCGGGGGGGCAATGAGCAGTTCTTC
- TRBJ2-5 13 - TRBV7-9 CASSLAGGETQYF TGTGCCAGCAGCTTAGCGGGGGGAGAGACCCAGTACTTC
- TRBJ1-3 16 - TRBV18 CASSRDGQSSGNTIYF TGTGCCAGCTCTCGGGACGGACAGAGCTCTGGAAACACCATATATTTT
- TRBJ2-3 16 TRBD2 TRBV7-2 CASKAGGGGGMDTQYF TGTGCCAGCAAAGCCGGAGGAGGCGGGGGTATGGATACGCAGTATTTT
- TRBJ2-3 12 TRBD1 TRBV5-1 CASRTGLDTQYF TGCGCCAGTCGGACAGGCTTAGATACGCAGTATTTT
- TRBJ1-1 14 - TRBV27 CASSYGGADTEAFF TGTGCCAGCAGTTACGGAGGGGCAGACACTGAAGCTTTCTTT
once TRBJ1-5 14 - TRBV4-1 CASSQEFSGQPQHF TGCGCCAGCAGCCAAGAATTCTCCGGTCAGCCCCAGCATTTT
- TRBJ2-1 14 - TRBV24-1 CATSDHGTLNEQFF TGTGCCACCAGTGACCACGGGACACTCAATGAGCAGTTCTTC
- TRBJ1-6 15 TRBD1 TRBV19 CASSIEKGANSPLHF TGTGCCAGTAGTATAGAGAAGGGGGCCAATTCACCCCTCCACTTT
once TRBJ2-3 15 TRBD2 TRBV27 CASSFWGGSTDTQYF TGTGCCAGCAGTTTTTGGGGGGGAAGCACAGATACGCAGTATTTT
- TRBJ2-1 17 TRBD2 TRBV27 CASSLSRSGSSYNEQFF TGTGCCAGCAGTTTATCTCGTAGCGGGAGCTCCTACAATGAGCAGTTCTTC
- TRBJ2-7 13 TRBD1 TRBV6-5 CASRVGTVLEQYF TGTGCCAGCAGAGTGGGGACAGTCCTCGAGCAGTACTTC
- TRBJ2-7 16 TRBD2 TRBV11-2 CASSSAGLVVVSEQYF TGTGCCAGCAGCTCAGCGGGACTAGTTGTCGTAAGCGAGCAGTACTTC
- TRBJ2-6 15 - TRBV18 CASPTPGSGANVLTF TGTGCCAGCCCCACCCCGGGCTCTGGGGCCAACGTCCTGACTTTC
- TRBJ2-1 12 - TRBV29-1 CSALRANNEQFF TGCAGCGCATTGCGGGCTAACAATGAGCAGTTCTTC
once TRBJ2-5 15 TRBD1 TRBV4-3 CASSQGTGGQETQYF TGCGCCAGCAGCCAAGGGACAGGGGGCCAGGAGACCCAGTACTTC
- TRBJ2-3 13 - TRBV11-2 CASSLDPLDTQYF TGTGCCAGCAGCTTAGATCCCTTAGATACGCAGTATTTT
- TRBJ1-4 16 - TRBV13 CASSSKVGGFGEKLFF TGTGCCAGCAGCTCCAAGGTGGGCGGGTTTGGTGAAAAACTGTTTTTT
- TRBJ2-7 14 TRBD1 TRBV11-2 CASSRTDRGREQYF TGTGCCAGCAGCCGAACCGACAGGGGGCGGGAGCAGTACTTC
- TRBJ2-2 18 TRBD2 TRBV20-1 CSASRWTSGRSGAGELFF TGCAGTGCTAGTCGATGGACTAGCGGGAGGAGCGGAGCCGGGGAGCTGTTTTTT
- TRBJ1-4 15 - TRBV20-1 CSASNGESTNEKLFF TGCAGTGCTAGTAACGGGGAATCAACTAATGAAAAACTGTTTTTT